The 31 T cell receptor beta chains below all came from one sample that was sequenced in a study of blood T cells in healthy people across ages. Then a second PCR, running about 6 to 11 cycles, was carried out with a sample-barcoded 5' primer and a J-beta primer mix. Each CDR3 protein is one row after TCRdb ran MiXCR on the 5' RACE reads. This table holds about 800,000 distinct CDR3 sequences, roughly 60% found once. Material for sequencing was blood. These receptors were taken from a man aged 25-40 years in good health.

The CDR3 loop is CASSLRGGTMGLDEQFF. DNA for the CDR3: TGTGCCAGCAGCCTAAGGGGCGGGACCATGGGGCTGGATGAGCAGTTCTTC. The chain couples TRBV3-1 to TRBJ2-1; D is perhaps TRBD2 (6 bases). Per the germline V gene, CDR1 is LGHDT and CDR2 is YNNKEL (reference sequence). The CDR3 covers 17 residues. V lost 4 bases and J lost 8, with 24 bases in between.

This clonotype appeared once. V is TRBV14 and J is TRBJ2-7; 7 bases fit TRBD2. Per germline, CDR1 SGHDN and CDR2 FVKESK. After removal of 3 bases from V and 1 base from J, the junction contained 3 bases not matched to a gene. The CDR3 contains 14 residues. The CDR3 DNA is TGTGCCAGCAGCCACGGGGGGTTATCCTACGAGCAGTACTTC. Translated, it gives CASSHGGLSYEQYF.

This clonotype was found a few times. The J gene is TRBJ1-2, the V gene TRBV7-9; D is ambiguous. Germline assignment: CDR1 SEHNR and CDR2 FQNEAQ (reference sequence). V was shortened by 10 bases and J by 6 bases, with 12 bases between the two germline ends. There are 11 residues in the CDR3. The chain's CDR3 is CATRYKHGYTF. For the CDR3, the DNA is TGTGCCACGAGATACAAACATGGCTACACCTTC.

The V and J genes are TRBV7-3 and TRBJ2-7; either TRBD1 or TRBD2 may fit D (5 bases each). The CDR3 contains 15 residues. Per germline, CDR1 SGHTA and CDR2 FQGTGA. Trimming cost V 1 base and J 0 bases, with 10 bases left between them. CDR3 DNA: TGTGCCAGCAGCTTAAATCCGGGACCCTCCTACGAGCAGTACTTC. This sequence encodes CASSLNPGPSYEQYF.

This clonotype was recorded a few times. This chain uses TRBV7-9 with TRBJ1-1; D is undetermined. The germline CDR1 and CDR2 sequences are SEHNR and FQNEAQ (reference sequence). V lost 0 bases, J lost 0 bases, and 8 bases lay in between. The length of the CDR3 is 15 residues. The CDR3 sequence is CASSLAGVMNTEAFF. The CDR3 coding sequence is TGTGCCAGCAGCTTAGCTGGGGTCATGAACACTGAAGCTTTCTTT.

This clonotype showed up just a few times. The chain has TRBV7-3 and TRBJ2-1; the D gene is possibly TRBD2 (6 bases). This CDR3 has 16 amino acids. Germline CDR1 reads SGHTA; CDR2 reads FQGTGA. V was cut by 4 bases and J by 7 bases, with 20 bases left in between. CDR3 region: CASSSSGTYLGNEQFF. DNA of the CDR3: TGTGCCAGCAGCTCCTCCGGGACTTATCTTGGGAATGAGCAGTTCTTC.

The chain carries TRBV20-1 and TRBJ2-7, with D tentatively TRBD1 or TRBD2 (5 bases each). Germline values: CDR1 DFQATT, CDR2 SNEGSKA (reference sequence). CDR3 length equals 13 residues. Trimming stripped 3 bases from V and 0 bases from J, with 9 bases between. This CDR3 reads CSASGDLSYEQYF. CDR3 bases: TGCAGTGCTAGCGGGGACCTCTCCTACGAGCAGTACTTC.

V usage is TRBV20-1 and J usage is TRBJ2-5; TRBD2 aligns across 11 bases. With the DNA end fitting TRBJ2-7 better, the J assignment may be wrong. CDR1 and CDR2 (germline): DFQATT, SNEGSKA (reference sequence). The CDR3 has 15 residues. CDR3 in DNA: TGCAGTGCTAGTCAAACTAGCGGGAGTTTTTCCGAGCAGTACTTC. It codes for CSASQTSGSFSEQYF.

The V gene is TRBV12-3 or TRBV12-4, the J gene TRBJ2-1; TRBD1 aligns across 10 bases. The CDR3 has 13 amino acids. The trim removed 7 bases at V and 8 bases at J, leaving 5 bases unmatched. CDR3 region: CASTGQGVDEQFF. CDR3 bases: TGTGCCAGCACCGGACAGGGGGTCGATGAGCAGTTCTTC.

This clonotype was recorded once. V is TRBV7-2 and J is TRBJ2-5, with D tentatively TRBD2 (6 bases). The J call may be incorrect, as the DNA end agrees better with TRBJ2-7. This CDR3 is built from 17 residues. Per germline, CDR1 SGHTA and CDR2 FQGNSA. For the CDR3, the DNA is TGTGCCAGCAGCTTAAGATTGGCGGACGGGGGAAGGTACGAGCAGTACTTC. Encoded protein: CASSLRLADGGRYEQYF.

The gene calls are TRBV4-3 and TRBJ2-1; D not resolved. The CDR3 is 14 amino acids. Trimming left V 4 bases short and J 8 bases short, with 15 bases between. Germline V gene sequence: CDR1 LGHNA, CDR2 YSLEER. CDR3 residues: CASSPSSDRDEQFF. For the CDR3, the DNA is TGCGCCAGCAGCCCATCATCCGATAGGGATGAGCAGTTCTTC.

The chain joins TRBV10-3 to TRBJ1-1, with D maybe TRBD1 (5 bases). V gave up 7 bases and J gave up 2 bases, with 17 bases separating them. There are 15 residues in the CDR3. Germline-derived CDR1 and CDR2 are ENHRY and SYGVKD. CDR3: CAIKSAGGENTEAFF. The CDR3 DNA reads TGTGCCATCAAAAGCGCAGGAGGGGAAAACACTGAAGCTTTCTTT.

This sequence joins TRBV20-1 and TRBJ2-5, with 7 bases fitting TRBD1. The CDR3 sequence is 13 residues long. J lost 13 bases, V lost 5 bases, and 16 bases had no gene match. The germline CDR1 and CDR2 sequences are DFQATT and SNEGSKA (reference sequence). The CDR3 coding sequence is TGCAGTGCTCAGGACAGGATCGCGTACGAGCTGTACTTC. Translation: CSAQDRIAYELYF.

The chain links TRBV10-3 to TRBJ1-2, with unresolved D. This CDR3 is built from 12 residues. The V and J ends lost 6 bases and 8 bases respectively, with 13 bases between them. CDR1 ENHRY and CDR2 SYGVKD come from the germline V gene. CDR3 nucleotides: TGTGCCATCAGCCCAAACGGTGAGGGCTACACCTTC. Encoded protein: CAISPNGEGYTF.

The chain employs TRBV20-1 and TRBJ2-4; D could derive from TRBD1 or TRBD2 (6 bases each). The last part of the DNA fits TRBJ2-7 better; the J call may be wrong. This CDR3 contains 14 residues. CDR1 is DFQATT and CDR2 is SNEGSKA in the germline V gene (reference sequence). CDR3 in amino acids: CSAQVGAKAGEQYF. The CDR3 DNA is TGCAGTGCCCAAGTGGGGGCCAAAGCGGGCGAGCAGTACTTC.

The V call is TRBV7-9, the J call TRBJ2-7; no definite D call. In germline, CDR1 is SEHNR, CDR2 FQNEAQ (reference sequence). Trimming shortened V by 0 bases and J by 2 bases, and 14 bases separated the two germline ends. The CDR3 loop spans 16 amino acids. The CDR3 reads CASSLARSRSTYEQYF. The CDR3 bases are TGTGCCAGCAGCTTAGCGAGATCCCGAAGCACCTACGAGCAGTACTTC.

CDR3 residues: CSARDLFAWSYNEQFF. Written as DNA, the CDR3 is TGCAGTGCTAGAGATCTCTTTGCGTGGTCCTACAATGAGCAGTTCTTC. This chain connects TRBV20-1 to TRBJ2-1; no definite D call. Trimming removed 0 bases at V and 1 base at J, with 13 bases between. This CDR3 region has 16 residues. The V gene's germline CDR1 is DFQATT and CDR2 SNEGSKA (reference sequence).

The chain combines TRBV7-9 with TRBJ1-2; tentatively, D is TRBD1 (6 bases). V was pared by 6 bases and J by 5 bases, with 13 bases between. The CDR3 totals 13 residues. CDR1 and CDR2 from the germline V gene are SEHNR and FQNEAQ (reference sequence). CDR3 in DNA: TGTGCCAGCAGTCAGGGGACTAGGTATGGCTACACCTTC. This gives the protein CASSQGTRYGYTF.

This clonotype showed up just a few times. The J gene is TRBJ2-7, the V gene TRBV7-9; D uncertain. This CDR3 contains 14 residues. Per germline, CDR1 SEHNR and CDR2 FQNEAQ (reference sequence). With 3 bases removed from V and 2 bases from J, the gap between germline ends came to 11 bases. The CDR3 DNA is TGTGCCAGCAGCTTTTCGGAGAAAACCTACGAGCAGTACTTC. This codes for CASSFSEKTYEQYF.

This sequence joins TRBV6-2 or TRBV6-3 and TRBJ2-1; D possibly matches TRBD1 or TRBD2 (5 bases each). Trimming cost V 2 bases and J 9 bases, with 11 bases left between them. There are 13 residues in the CDR3. Germline V gene sequence: CDR1 MNHEY, CDR2 SVGEGT. The DNA for the CDR3 is TGTGCCAGCAGTTACGCAGAGGGGCCTGAGCAGTTCTTC. As protein: CASSYAEGPEQFF.

The J gene is TRBJ2-7, the V gene TRBV29-1; D remains unclear. The CDR3 spans 8 residues. CDR1 is SQVTM, CDR2 ANQGSEA, per germline. The CDR3: CREAEQYF. CDR3 nucleotides: TGCAGAGAAGCGGAGCAGTACTTC.

The rearrangement links TRBV29-1 to TRBJ2-1; D is unclear. Per the germline V gene, CDR1 is SQVTM and CDR2 is ANQGSEA. Between the trimmed V and J ends, which lost 5 bases and 8 bases, there was a span of 10 bases. The CDR3 consists of 11 residues. The CDR3: CSVKSLDEQFF. The CDR3 DNA is TGCAGCGTTAAGTCCCTCGATGAGCAGTTCTTC.

The chain links TRBV6-5 to TRBJ1-1; D is possibly TRBD1 (6 bases). The germline V gene has CDR1 MNHEY and CDR2 SVGAGI. V lost 4 bases and J lost 2, with 17 bases in between. The CDR3 contains 16 residues. The CDR3 reads CASSFQVRGGNTEAFF. The CDR3 DNA is TGTGCCAGCAGTTTTCAAGTCAGGGGAGGAAACACTGAAGCTTTCTTT.

The J gene is TRBJ2-3, the V gene TRBV11-2, with 7 bases identical to TRBD2. Unmatched junction bases numbered 4, after V lost 1 base and J lost 6 bases. The germline V gene has CDR1 SGHAT and CDR2 FQNNGV. The CDR3 is 14 amino acids. CDR3 sequence reads: CASSLVRGRDTQYF. In nucleotides, the CDR3 is TGTGCCAGCAGCTTAGTGCGGGGGAGGGATACGCAGTATTTT. Full variable domain (missing parts from reference TRBV11-2 and TRBJ2-3): EAGVAQSPRYKIIEKRQSVAFWCNPISGHATLYWYQQILGQGPKLLIQFQNNGVVDDSQLPKDRFSAERLKGVDSTLKIQPAKLEDSAVYLCASSLVRGRDTQYFGPGTRLTVL.

This clonotype was detected once. This rearrangement joins TRBV12-1 to TRBJ2-1; the table assigns TRBD2, which was not confirmed against the DNA. TRBV12-1 is a pseudogene locus. This CDR3 is built from 15 residues. In DNA form, the CDR3 reads TGTGCCAGCCCCTCAACACCCAAAGGACACAATGAGCAGTTCTTC. It codes for CASPSTPKGHNEQFF.

The chain has TRBV6-5 and TRBJ2-3, with 9 bases fitting TRBD2. This CDR3 is built from 14 residues. CDR1 is MNHEY, CDR2 SVGAGI, per germline. The V gene end was trimmed by 6 bases and the J gene end by 7 bases; junction bases not matched to a gene: 8. Written as DNA, the CDR3 is TGTGCCAGCAGCACTGGGACTAGCAGTTATACGCAGTATTTT. It translates to CASSTGTSSYTQYF.

The V call is TRBV12-3 or TRBV12-4, the J call TRBJ2-1; the match to TRBD1 covers 7 bases. V shed 5 bases and J 8 bases; nucleotides not matched to a gene: 15. This CDR3 spans 16 amino acids. The CDR3 sequence: CASSQGHRGVFDEQFF. The CDR3 coding sequence is TGTGCCAGCAGTCAGGGACACAGGGGAGTGTTCGATGAGCAGTTCTTC.

This chain links TRBV7-9 with TRBJ2-1; D is undetermined. The CDR3 has 12 residues. CDR1 and CDR2 (germline): SEHNR, FQNEAQ (reference sequence). With 1 base removed from V and 10 bases from J, the gap between germline ends came to 8 bases. The CDR3 loop reads CASSLGVFEQFF. DNA for the CDR3: TGTGCCAGCAGCTTAGGGGTTTTCGAGCAGTTCTTC. Full variable domain (rest looked up from reference TRBV7-9 and TRBJ2-1): DTGVSQNPRHKITKRGQNVTFRCDPISEHNRLYWYRQTLGQGPEFLTYFQNEAQLEKSRLLSDRFSAERPKGSFSTLEIQRTEQGDSAMYLCASSLGVFEQFFGPGTRLTVL.

The chain employs TRBV7-2 and TRBJ1-1; 8 bases map to TRBD1. There are 13 residues in the CDR3. After removal of 5 bases from V and 8 bases from J, the junction contained 7 bases not matched to a gene. Germline V gene sequence: CDR1 SGHTA, CDR2 FQGNSA. The chain's CDR3 is CASSTGTGGEAFF. CDR3 sequence (DNA): TGTGCCAGCAGCACGGGGACAGGCGGAGAAGCTTTCTTT.

The CDR3 loop is CASSSLRLAGHKSRGTQYF. The CDR3 DNA reads as TGTGCCAGCAGCTCTCTCCGACTAGCGGGACACAAGTCGAGGGGTACGCAGTATTTT. The chain combines TRBV7-8 with TRBJ2-3; 11 nucleotides line up with TRBD2. This CDR3 is 19 amino acids long. CDR1 and CDR2 from the germline V gene are SGHVS and FQNEAQ. Trimming at V came to 4 bases and at J to 8 bases, leaving 20 bases not matched to a gene.

The CDR3 region is CASSYSRVTSYEQYF. CDR3 nucleotides: TGTGCCAGCAGTTACTCGAGGGTAACGAGTTACGAGCAGTACTTC. The chain combines TRBV6-5 with TRBJ2-7, with D perhaps matching TRBD2 (5 bases). CDR3 length equals 15 residues. The germline gives CDR1 MNHEY, CDR2 SVGAGI. V shed 0 bases and J shed 4 bases, with 13 bases lying between them.